A single sample gave rise to the 13 T cell receptor beta chains below, sequenced in a study of T cell changes during pregnancy in multiple sclerosis. The data were produced by immunoSEQ multiplex PCR, yet TCRdb's version contains in-frame clones alone and is incomplete. The sample consists of fewer than 45,000 clones, around 93% of them appearing once. The sample in question was CD4+ T cells from peripheral blood mononuclear cells, obtained in the third trimester of pregnancy. These receptors came from a female donor with multiple sclerosis, enrolled in a pregnancy study.

The rearrangement links TRBV18 to TRBJ1-2, with unresolved D. The V gene's germline CDR1 is KGHSH and CDR2 LQKENI. Trimming removed 6 bases at V and 3 bases at J, with 14 bases between. CDR3 length: 14 amino acids. CDR3 sequence reads: CASSAQEGYYGYTF. The CDR3 nucleotides read TGTGCCAGCTCCGCCCAGGAGGGTTACTATGGCTACACCTTC.

The chain has TRBV27 and TRBJ2-7; 7 positions match TRBD2. This CDR3 is built from 15 residues. V was clipped by 1 base and J by 0 bases; unmatched bases: 3. CDR1 MNHEY and CDR2 SMNVEV come from the germline V gene (reference sequence). The DNA of the CDR3 is TGTGCCAGCAGTTTATGGGGGGGTAGCTCCTACGAGCAGTACTTC. As protein: CASSLWGGSSYEQYF.

V is TRBV10-3 and J is TRBJ1-2; D ambiguous. V was shortened by 9 bases and J by 3 bases, with 11 bases between the two germline ends. This CDR3 region has 12 residues. In germline, CDR1 is ENHRY, CDR2 SYGVKD. The CDR3 nucleotides read TGTGCCATGTCAGAATTGCACTATGGCTACACCTTC. Protein: CAMSELHYGYTF.

This sequence joins TRBV7-8 and TRBJ2-7; TRBD2 aligns across 10 bases. Germline V gives CDR1 SGHVS, CDR2 FQNEAQ. The CDR3 runs to 15 residues. With V trimmed by 5 bases and J by 2 bases, 6 bases remained unmatched. The CDR3 DNA sequence: TGTGCCAGCAGCGTACTAGCGGGGAGGGCCTACGAGCAGTACTTC. Protein product: CASSVLAGRAYEQYF.

The chain couples TRBV11-3 to TRBJ1-1; maybe TRBD1 (6 bases). V was clipped by 11 bases and J by 0 bases, with 13 bases between them. CDR3 length: 13 amino acids. CDR1 is SGHNT, CDR2 YENEEA, per germline. DNA for the CDR3: TGTGCCTCAGGCGAGGGGGTGAACACTGAAGCTTTCTTT. This sequence encodes CASGEGVNTEAFF. Based on the CDR3 plus reference TRBV11-3 and TRBJ1-1, the full variable domain is EAGVVQSPRYKIIEKKQPVAFWCNPISGHNTLYWYLQNLGQGPELLIRYENEEAVDDSQLPKDRFSAERLKGVDSTLKIQPAELGDSAVYLCASGEGVNTEAFFGQGTRLTVV.

The CDR3 region has the DNA TGTGCCAGTAGTACTTCCTGGGAGAGGACAGGGAGGTCTAACTATGGCTACACCTTC. Its translation: CASSTSWERTGRSNYGYTF. This rearrangement joins TRBV19 to TRBJ1-2, with 8 bases that match TRBD1. CDR3 length: 19 residues. The germline V gene encodes CDR1 LNHDA and CDR2 SQIVND (reference sequence). After removal of 4 bases from V and 0 bases from J, the junction contained 16 bases not matched to a gene.

The V gene is TRBV7-9, the J gene TRBJ2-1, with TRBD1 matching 10 bases. This CDR3 comprises 15 residues. Trimming cost V 5 bases and J 6 bases; bases outside gene matches: 7. Germline V lookup: CDR1 SEHNR, CDR2 FQNEAQ (reference sequence). DNA for the CDR3: TGTGCCAGCAGCCTGTGGACAGGGGGAGGCAATGAGCAGTTCTTC. Translation: CASSLWTGGGNEQFF.

A note on this clone: The junction departs from the called germline gene at one end, perhaps through a read error. This chain links TRBV6-5 with TRBJ2-7, with 8 bases lining up with TRBD1. The CDR3 totals 15 residues. Germline assignment: CDR1 MNHEY and CDR2 SVGAGI. The CDR3 sequence: CASRDPRDRSFEQCF. The CDR3, as DNA: TGTGCCAGCAGGGACCCCCGGGACAGGTCCTTCGAGCAGTGCTTC.

This rearrangement joins TRBV7-3 to TRBJ2-1; 9 nucleotides match TRBD2. There are 16 residues in the CDR3. Germline CDR1 SGHTA, CDR2 FQGTGA. Trimming at V came to 8 bases and at J to 8 bases, leaving 16 bases not matched to a gene. The CDR3 here is CASSRTSATPPDEQFF. In nucleotides, the CDR3 is TGTGCCAGCTCCCGGACTAGCGCGACCCCCCCCGATGAGCAGTTCTTC. The variable domain in full, with the rest retrieved from reference TRBV7-3 and TRBJ2-1, is GAGVSQTPSNKVTEKGKYVELRCDPISGHTALYWYRQSLGQGPEFLIYFQGTGAADDSGLPNDRFFAVRPEGSVSTLKIQRTERGDSAVYLCASSRTSATPPDEQFFGPGTRLTVL.

The rearrangement uses TRBV27 and TRBJ2-1, with a tentative D call TRBD1 (6 bases). Germline V gene sequence: CDR1 MNHEY, CDR2 SMNVEV (reference sequence). V lost 5 bases and J 3 bases, leaving 14 bases between the germline ends. The CDR3 sequence is 15 residues long. CDR3: CASSVDRSNYNEQFF. The CDR3 DNA reads as TGTGCCAGCAGTGTCGACAGGAGTAACTACAATGAGCAGTTCTTC.

The chain uses TRBV5-1 and TRBJ1-1; TRBD1 matches at 7 bases. CDR1 is SGHRS, CDR2 YFSETQ, per germline. The CDR3 sequence is 16 residues long. The V gene end was trimmed by 4 bases and the J gene end by 0 bases; junction bases not matched to a gene: 9. This CDR3 is CASSIRDRLMNTEAFF. In nucleotides, the CDR3 is TGCGCCAGCAGCATCCGGGACAGACTAATGAACACTGAAGCTTTCTTT. Filled out from reference TRBV5-1 and TRBJ1-1, the complete variable domain reads KAGVTQTPRYLIKTRGQQVTLSCSPISGHRSVSWYQQTPGQGLQFLFEYFSETQRNKGNFPGRFSGRQFSNSRSEMNVSTLELGDSALYLCASSIRDRLMNTEAFFGQGTRLTVV.

This chain links TRBV5-1 with TRBJ2-5; perhaps TRBD2 as D (7 bases). The CDR3 consists of 15 residues. Trimming shortened V by 2 bases and J by 5 bases, and 16 bases separated the two germline ends. Germline V gives CDR1 SGHRS, CDR2 YFSETQ. CDR3 nucleotide sequence: TGCGCCAGCAGCTTTGGAGGGGGAGCGGGGGAGACCCAGTACTTC. It translates to CASSFGGGAGETQYF.

The gene calls are TRBV5-1 and TRBJ2-7; 9 bases agree with TRBD1. V shed 4 bases, J shed 5 bases, and the junction held 10 bases outside the gene matches. The CDR3 length is 15 residues. Germline V gene sequence: CDR1 SGHRS, CDR2 YFSETQ. CDR3 protein: CASSMSGTGSHEQYF. Here the CDR3 DNA reads TGCGCCAGCAGCATGAGTGGGACAGGGTCCCACGAGCAGTACTTC. The full variable domain, with the rest looked up from reference TRBV5-1 and TRBJ2-7, is KAGVTQTPRYLIKTRGQQVTLSCSPISGHRSVSWYQQTPGQGLQFLFEYFSETQRNKGNFPGRFSGRQFSNSRSEMNVSTLELGDSALYLCASSMSGTGSHEQYFGPGTRLTVT.